This T cell receptor beta chain originates from a study of beta chain features in type 1 diabetes. Study information: Patients were similar to healthy donors in age and gender (as well as in cell yields).

Each of the CD4+ naive, central memory, regulatory and stem cell-like memory populations was sorted via CD45RO/CCR7/CD25/CD127/CD95/CD27. Purity of each sorted population was above 95%. CDR3 length: 15 residues. With 5 bases clipped from V and 0 bases from J, the junction kept 3 bases outside the gene matches. From germline, CDR1 is SGHAT and CDR2 FQDESV (reference sequence). Reverse transcription of all isolated RNA meant that expressed TCRB transcripts were sequenced. Data came from immunoSEQ multiplex PCR; TCRdb stores just in-frame clones and leaves some out. The profile covers a few hundred thousand clones, with 30% appearing a single time and roughly 0.066% taken by the ten largest. In this sample, this clone turned up a few times. No antigen is known for it. Findings and limits, study-wide: Amplification by PCR could prefer shorter templates, with the same effect in patients and controls.

The origin of this receptor is a man aged 18-30 years in good health. V and J are TRBV11-1 and TRBJ2-1; 8 bases are a match to TRBD2. Sequenced material: naive CD4+ T cells from blood. The CDR3 sequence: CASSLLAGSYNEQFF. The CDR3 nucleotides are TGTGCCAGCAGCCTCCTAGCGGGCTCCTACAATGAGCAGTTCTTC.